The present TCR beta chain was sequenced within a study of blood T cell repertoires in COVID-19. The wider study: Samples came from the United States, Italy and Spain, spanning acute and convalescent COVID-19. T cells, B-cell-depleted T cells, or PBMCs supplied cDNA or gDNA.

Per germline, CDR1 ENHRY and CDR2 SYGVKD. Trimming removed 5 bases from V and 5 bases from J; junction bases left unmatched: 9. The CDR3 runs 15 residues. Authors' analysis steps: Scientists estimated how many nucleated cells there were by amplifying reference gene primers. TCRdb's copy holds only in-frame clones and misses some; the assay was immunoSEQ multiplex PCR. The DNA was the basis for D and trimming; V, J and clone size are from that table. The sample has about 240,000 clones, approximately 83% seen once; the top ten hold around 9.9%. The sequence came from a woman aged 80 or over with acute or convalescent COVID-19. The chain uses TRBV10-3 and TRBJ1-2; 9 bases align to TRBD1. The specimen sequenced was peripheral blood. The CDR3 DNA reads as TGTGCCATCAGTCTCGCGACAGGGGGATGGTATGGCTACACCTTC. Translating gives CAISLATGGWYGYTF.